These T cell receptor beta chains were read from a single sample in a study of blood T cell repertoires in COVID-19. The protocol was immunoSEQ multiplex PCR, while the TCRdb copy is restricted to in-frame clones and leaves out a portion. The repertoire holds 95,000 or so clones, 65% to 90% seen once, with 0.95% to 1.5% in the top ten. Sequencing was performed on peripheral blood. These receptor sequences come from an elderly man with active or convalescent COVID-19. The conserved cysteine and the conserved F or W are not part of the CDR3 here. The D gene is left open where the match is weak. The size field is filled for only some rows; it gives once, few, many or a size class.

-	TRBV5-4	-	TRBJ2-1	ASSLFTSSYNEQF
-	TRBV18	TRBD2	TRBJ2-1	ASSPLLGLAGPDEQF
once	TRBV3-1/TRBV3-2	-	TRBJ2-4	ASSQERARGKNIQY
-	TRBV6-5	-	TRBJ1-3	ASRSGTISGNTIY
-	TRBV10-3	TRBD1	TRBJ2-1	AISDRGQGSYNEQF
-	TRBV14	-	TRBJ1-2	ASSRLSYGYT
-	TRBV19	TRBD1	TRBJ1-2	ASSPDRALYGYT
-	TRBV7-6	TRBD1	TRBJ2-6	ASSLAHRGSGANVLT
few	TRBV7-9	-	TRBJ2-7	ASSPRDFSYEQY
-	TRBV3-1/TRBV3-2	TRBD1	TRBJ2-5	ASSRQGAFETQY
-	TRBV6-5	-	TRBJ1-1	ASSRTQGYTEAF
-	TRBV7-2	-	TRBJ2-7	ASSQRGPVSYEQY
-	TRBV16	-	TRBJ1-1	ASSQRDSINTEAF
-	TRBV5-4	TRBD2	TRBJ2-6	ASSWTSGRDGANVLT
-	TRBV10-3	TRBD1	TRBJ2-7	AIKPGQGHEQY
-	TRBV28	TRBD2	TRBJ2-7	ASSLLAGAYEQY
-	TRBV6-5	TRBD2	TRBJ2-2	ASSTVAGTGELF
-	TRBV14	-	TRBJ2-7	ASSRKTGTRFYEQY
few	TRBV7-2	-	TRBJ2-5	ASSLIGQRPAQY